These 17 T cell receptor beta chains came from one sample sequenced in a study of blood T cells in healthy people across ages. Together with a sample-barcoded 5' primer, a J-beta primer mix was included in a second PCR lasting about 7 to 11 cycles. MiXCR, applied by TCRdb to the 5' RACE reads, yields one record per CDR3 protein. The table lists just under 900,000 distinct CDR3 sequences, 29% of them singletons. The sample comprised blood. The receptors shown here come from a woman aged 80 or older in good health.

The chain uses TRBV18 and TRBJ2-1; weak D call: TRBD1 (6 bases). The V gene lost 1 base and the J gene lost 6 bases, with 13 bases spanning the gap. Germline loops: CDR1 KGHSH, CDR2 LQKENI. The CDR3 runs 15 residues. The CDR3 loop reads CASSPRVGTSNEQFF. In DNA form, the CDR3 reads TGTGCCAGCTCACCACGTGTAGGGACATCCAATGAGCAGTTCTTC.

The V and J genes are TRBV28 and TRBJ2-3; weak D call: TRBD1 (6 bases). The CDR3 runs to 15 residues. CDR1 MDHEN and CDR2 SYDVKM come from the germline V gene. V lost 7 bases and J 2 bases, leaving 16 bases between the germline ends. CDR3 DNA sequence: TGTGCCAGCACTCCCCCAGACAGGCTCACAGATACGCAGTATTTT. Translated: CASTPPDRLTDTQYF.

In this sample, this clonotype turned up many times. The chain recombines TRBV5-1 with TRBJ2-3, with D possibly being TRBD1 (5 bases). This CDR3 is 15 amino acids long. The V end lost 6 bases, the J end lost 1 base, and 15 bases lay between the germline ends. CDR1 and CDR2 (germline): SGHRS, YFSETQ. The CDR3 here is CASTPGHQGTDTQYF. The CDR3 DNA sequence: TGCGCCAGCACGCCAGGGCATCAAGGCACAGATACGCAGTATTTT.

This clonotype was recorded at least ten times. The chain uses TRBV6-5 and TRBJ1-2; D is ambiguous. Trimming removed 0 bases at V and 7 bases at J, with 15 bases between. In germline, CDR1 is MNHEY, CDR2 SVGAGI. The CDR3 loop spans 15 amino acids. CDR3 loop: CASSYSREGSSGYTF. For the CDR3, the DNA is TGTGCCAGCAGTTACTCGCGGGAGGGCTCCTCTGGCTACACCTTC.

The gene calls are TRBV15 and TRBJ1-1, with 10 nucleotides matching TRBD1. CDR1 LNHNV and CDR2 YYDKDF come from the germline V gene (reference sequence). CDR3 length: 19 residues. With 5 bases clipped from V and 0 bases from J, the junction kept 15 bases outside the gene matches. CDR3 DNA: TGTGCCACCAGCGGACAGGGGGTTAGGGGGACAATGATGAACACTGAAGCTTTCTTT. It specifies CATSGQGVRGTMMNTEAFF. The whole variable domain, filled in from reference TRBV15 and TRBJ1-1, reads DAMVIQNPRYQVTQFGKPVTLSCSQTLNHNVMYWYQQKSSQAPKLLFHYYDKDFNNEADTPDNFQSRRPNTSFCFLDIRSPGLGDTAMYLCATSGQGVRGTMMNTEAFFGQGTRLTVV.

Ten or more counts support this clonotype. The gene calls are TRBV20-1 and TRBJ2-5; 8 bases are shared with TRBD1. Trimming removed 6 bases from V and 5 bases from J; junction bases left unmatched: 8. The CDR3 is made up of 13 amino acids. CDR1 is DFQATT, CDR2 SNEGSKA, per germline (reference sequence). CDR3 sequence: CSARRQGSETQYF. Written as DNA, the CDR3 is TGCAGTGCCCGGAGACAGGGGAGTGAGACCCAGTACTTC.

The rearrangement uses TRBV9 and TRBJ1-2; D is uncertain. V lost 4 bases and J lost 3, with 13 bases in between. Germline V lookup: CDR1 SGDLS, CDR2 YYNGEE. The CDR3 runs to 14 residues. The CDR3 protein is CASSKEGSYYGYTF. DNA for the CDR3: TGTGCCAGCAGCAAAGAGGGCAGCTACTATGGCTACACCTTC.

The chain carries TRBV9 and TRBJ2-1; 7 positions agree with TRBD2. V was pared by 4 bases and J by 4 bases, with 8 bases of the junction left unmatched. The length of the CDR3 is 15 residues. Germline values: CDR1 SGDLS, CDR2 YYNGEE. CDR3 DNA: TGTGCCAGCAGCATATCCGGGACTACTTACAATGAGCAGTTCTTC. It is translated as CASSISGTTYNEQFF.

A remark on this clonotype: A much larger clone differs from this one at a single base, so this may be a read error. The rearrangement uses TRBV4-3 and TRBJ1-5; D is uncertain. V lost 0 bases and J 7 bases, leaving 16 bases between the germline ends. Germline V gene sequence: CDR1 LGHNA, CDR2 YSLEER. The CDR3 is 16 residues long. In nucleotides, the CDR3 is TGCGCCAGCAGCCAAGAAATCGGATGGGAAAGCCAGCCCCAGCATTTT. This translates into CASSQEIGWESQPQHF.

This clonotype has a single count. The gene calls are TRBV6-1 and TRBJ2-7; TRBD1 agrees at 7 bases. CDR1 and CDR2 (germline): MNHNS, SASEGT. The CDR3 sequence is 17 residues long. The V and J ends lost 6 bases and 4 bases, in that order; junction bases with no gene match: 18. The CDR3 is CASRFTGVPLKNYEQYV. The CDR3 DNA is TGTGCCAGCAGGTTTACAGGGGTCCCACTGAAAAATTACGAGCAGTACGTC.

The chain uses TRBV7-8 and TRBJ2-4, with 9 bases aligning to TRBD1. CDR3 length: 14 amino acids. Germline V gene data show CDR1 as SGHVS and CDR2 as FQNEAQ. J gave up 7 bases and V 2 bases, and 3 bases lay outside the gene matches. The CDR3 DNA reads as TGTGCCAGCAGCTTAACAGGGGGCATGAACATTCAGTACTTC. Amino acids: CASSLTGGMNIQYF.

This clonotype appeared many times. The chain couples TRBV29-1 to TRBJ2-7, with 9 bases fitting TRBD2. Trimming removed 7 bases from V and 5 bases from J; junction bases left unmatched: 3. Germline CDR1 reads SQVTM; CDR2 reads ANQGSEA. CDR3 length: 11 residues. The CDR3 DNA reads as TGCAGCGCGCGACTAGCGGACGAGCAGTACTTC. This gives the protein CSARLADEQYF.

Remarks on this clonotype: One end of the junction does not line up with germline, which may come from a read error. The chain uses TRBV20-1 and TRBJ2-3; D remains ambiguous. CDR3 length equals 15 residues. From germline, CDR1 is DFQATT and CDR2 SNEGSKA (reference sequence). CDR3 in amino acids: CSVRHSITSTDTQYF. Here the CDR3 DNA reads TGCAGTGTTAGACACTCTATTACCAGCACAGATACGCAGTATTTT.

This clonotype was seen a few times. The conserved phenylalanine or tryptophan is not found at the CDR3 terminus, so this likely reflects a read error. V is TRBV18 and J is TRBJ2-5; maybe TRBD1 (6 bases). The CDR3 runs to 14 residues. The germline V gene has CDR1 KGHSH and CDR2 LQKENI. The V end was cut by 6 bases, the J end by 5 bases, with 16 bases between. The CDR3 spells CASSPGTTEETQYL. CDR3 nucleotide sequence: TGTGCCAGCTCTCCCGGGACAACAGAGGAGACCCAGTACTTA.

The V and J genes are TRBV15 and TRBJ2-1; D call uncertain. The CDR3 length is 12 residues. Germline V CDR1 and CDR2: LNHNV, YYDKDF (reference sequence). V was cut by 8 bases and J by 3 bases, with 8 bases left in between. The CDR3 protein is CATAWHYNEQFF. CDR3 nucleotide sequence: TGTGCCACCGCATGGCACTACAATGAGCAGTTCTTC. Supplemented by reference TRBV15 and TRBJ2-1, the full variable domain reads DAMVIQNPRYQVTQFGKPVTLSCSQTLNHNVMYWYQQKSSQAPKLLFHYYDKDFNNEADTPDNFQSRRPNTSFCFLDIRSPGLGDTAMYLCATAWHYNEQFFGPGTRLTVL.

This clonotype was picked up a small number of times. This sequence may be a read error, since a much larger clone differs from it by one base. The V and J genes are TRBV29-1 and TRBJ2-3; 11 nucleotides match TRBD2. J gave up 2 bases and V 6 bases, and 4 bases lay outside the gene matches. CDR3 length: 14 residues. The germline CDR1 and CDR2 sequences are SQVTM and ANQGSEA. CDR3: CSVTGLAATDTQYF. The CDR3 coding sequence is TGCAGCGTCACGGGACTAGCGGCCACAGATACGCAGTATTTT.

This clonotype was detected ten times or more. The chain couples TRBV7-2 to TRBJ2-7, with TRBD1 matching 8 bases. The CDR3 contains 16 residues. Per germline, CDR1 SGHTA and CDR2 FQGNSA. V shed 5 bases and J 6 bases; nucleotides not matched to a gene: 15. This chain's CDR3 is CASSPRLSTGAREQYF. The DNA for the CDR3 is TGTGCCAGCAGCCCGAGATTATCGACAGGGGCTCGCGAGCAGTACTTC. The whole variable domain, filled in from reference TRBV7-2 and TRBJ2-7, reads GAGVSQSPSNKVTEKGKDVELRCDPISGHTALYWYRQSLGQGLEFLIYFQGNSAPDKSGLPSDRFSAERTGGSVSTLTIQRTQQEDSAVYLCASSPRLSTGAREQYFGPGTRLTVT.